One and the same sample provided the 10 T cell receptor beta chains below, sequenced in a study of PD-1 blockade in classical Hodgkin lymphoma. Produced via immunoSEQ multiplex PCR; TCRdb's table is partial and in-frame only. Among 80,000 to 100,000 clones, 80% to 90% were seen once, and the ten largest hold under 20%. Relapse after autologous stem cell transplantation occurred in every patient, and brentuximab vedotin exposure varied. The sample in question was peripheral blood mononuclear cells (PBMCs), obtained before the second cycle of nivolumab. The origin of the receptors is a human donor with classical Hodgkin lymphoma.

The rearrangement joins TRBV7-7 to TRBJ1-2; 9 bases match TRBD1. Per the germline V gene, CDR1 is SSHAT and CDR2 is FNYEAQ (reference sequence). Losses at the gene ends were 5 bases for V and 5 bases for J; bases not matched to a gene: 15. This CDR3 spans 17 amino acids. CDR3 sequence (DNA): TGTGCCAGCAGCCCCCCCTCTACAGGGGGCAGGGGGTATGGCTACACCTTC. It encodes CASSPPSTGGRGYGYTF.

This chain connects TRBV10-3 to TRBJ2-7; possibly TRBD1 for D (5 bases). The CDR3 has 12 residues. Germline CDR1 reads ENHRY; CDR2 reads SYGVKD. Trimming took 4 bases from V and 7 from J, leaving 11 bases between them. This CDR3 is CAISVGQGEQYF. The CDR3 nucleotides read TGTGCCATCAGTGTTGGGCAGGGTGAGCAGTACTTC.

V usage is TRBV5-1 and J usage is TRBJ2-7; D is possibly TRBD2 (5 bases). The ends were cut back, 4 bases at V and 5 bases at J, with 10 bases in the middle. The CDR3 is 12 amino acids. Germline V gives CDR1 SGHRS, CDR2 YFSETQ. CDR3: CASSAPGNEQYF. In nucleotides, the CDR3 is TGCGCCAGCAGCGCACCGGGGAACGAGCAGTACTTC.

This chain links TRBV18 with TRBJ2-2; either TRBD1 or TRBD2 may fit D (6 bases each). The length of the CDR3 is 15 residues. CDR1 and CDR2 (germline): KGHSH, LQKENI. V dropped 1 base and J dropped 5 bases, with 11 bases sitting between them. CDR3 amino acids: CASSPRGGSTGELFF. The CDR3 DNA reads TGTGCCAGCTCACCACGAGGGGGGTCGACCGGGGAGCTGTTTTTT.

This clone was recorded only once. The chain combines TRBV4-1 with TRBJ1-5, with 8 nucleotides matching TRBD1. CDR1 MGHRA and CDR2 YSYEKL come from the germline V gene. This CDR3 contains 14 residues. V dropped 4 bases and J dropped 5; count of bases not matched to a gene: 4. The CDR3 bases are TGCGCCAGCAGCCCGGGACAGGCTTATCAGCCCCAGCATTTT. Its protein is CASSPGQAYQPQHF.

The chain combines TRBV18 with TRBJ2-7; possibly TRBD2 for D (5 bases). Germline CDR1 and CDR2: KGHSH and LQKENI. This CDR3 contains 12 residues. The ends were cut back, 2 bases at V and 6 bases at J, with 8 bases in the middle. The CDR3 here is CASSPTEGEQYF. For the CDR3, the DNA is TGTGCCAGCTCACCAACCGAGGGCGAGCAGTACTTC.

The chain joins TRBV2 to TRBJ1-1; D might be TRBD1 (6 bases). There are 13 residues in the CDR3. Trimming shortened V by 8 bases and J by 2 bases, and 12 bases separated the two germline ends. Germline V gene lookup returns CDR1 SNHLY and CDR2 FYNNEI. The CDR3 sequence: CASQQGGNTEAFF. The DNA for the CDR3 is TGTGCCAGCCAACAGGGAGGCAACACTGAAGCTTTCTTT.

This clone was counted a few times. The V and J genes are TRBV5-1 and TRBJ1-2; no clear D gene. The CDR3 runs 14 residues. V was clipped by 0 bases and J by 4 bases, with 10 bases between them. Germline V gene sequence: CDR1 SGHRS, CDR2 YFSETQ. The DNA for the CDR3 is TGCGCCAGCAGCTTGGGCAGGTTCGCCTATGGCTACACCTTC. It is translated as CASSLGRFAYGYTF.

This clone has just a few counts. This chain links TRBV27 with TRBJ2-1; 11 bases match TRBD2. The V gene end was trimmed by 6 bases and the J gene end by 8 bases; junction bases not matched to a gene: 3. This CDR3 region has 13 residues. In germline, CDR1 is MNHEY, CDR2 SMNVEV (reference sequence). CDR3 nucleotide sequence: TGTGCCAGCAGAACTAGCGGGAGAGATGAGCAGTTCTTC. This translates into CASRTSGRDEQFF.

The chain links TRBV5-6 to TRBJ2-2; 7 bases agree with TRBD1. J gave up 6 bases and V 0 bases, and 5 bases lay outside the gene matches. The CDR3 consists of 15 residues. The germline gives CDR1 SGHDT, CDR2 YYEEEE. The CDR3 nucleotides read TGTGCCAGCAGCTTGGTTAGGGGGCAAGCCGGGGAGCTGTTTTTT. Translating it yields CASSLVRGQAGELFF.